The clone carrying this T cell receptor beta chain has a single count. This sample is drawn from a study of early stage breast cancer tumors. On the study more broadly: About 70% of the 16 invasive tumors were ER+, PR+ and HER2-. Among approximately 12 ER+/PR+/HER2- tumors, eight were ductal, four lobular.

Using immunoSEQ multiplex PCR, the repertoire was profiled, and TCRdb retains in-frame clones only, with some absent. Of tens of thousands of clones listed, around three quarters are singletons. V lost 3 bases and J lost 7, with 13 bases in between. CDR3 length: 13 residues. Germline values: CDR1 SEHNR, CDR2 FQNEAQ (reference sequence). The rearrangement uses TRBV7-9 and TRBJ2-7; no firm D call. The sequenced sample consisted of blood. This TCR derives from a person aged 25 to 45 with breast cancer. As DNA, the CDR3 is TGTGCCAGCAGCTTGGTTAGCCACCCAGAGCAGTACTTC. Amino acids: CASSLVSHPEQYF.